This TCR beta chain was sequenced during a study of shared clonotypes between healthy human individuals. Study-level points and caveats: Sequencing depth was expected to influence donor clonotype sharing.

This clone showed up just once. Its specificity is not known. Deep was the level used in running the assay. Libraries were prepared by immunoSEQ multiplex PCR; TCRdb keeps only in-frame clonotypes and omits some of them. The data show around 1.6 million clones, nearly 99% seen once. This receptor was taken from a man aged 25-45 years in good health. Source material: naive CD4+ T cells sorted from blood. Subset meaning: CD45RA+ positively selected.

The CDR3 region is CASTGTSGIDTQYF. The CDR3 DNA reads TGTGCCAGCACGGGGACTAGCGGGATAGATACGCAGTATTTT. The genes are TRBV2 and TRBJ2-3, with TRBD2 matching over 13 bases. Looked up from germline, CDR1 is SNHLY and CDR2 is FYNNEI. V was clipped by 7 bases and J by 5 bases; unmatched bases: 3. The CDR3 sequence is 14 residues long.